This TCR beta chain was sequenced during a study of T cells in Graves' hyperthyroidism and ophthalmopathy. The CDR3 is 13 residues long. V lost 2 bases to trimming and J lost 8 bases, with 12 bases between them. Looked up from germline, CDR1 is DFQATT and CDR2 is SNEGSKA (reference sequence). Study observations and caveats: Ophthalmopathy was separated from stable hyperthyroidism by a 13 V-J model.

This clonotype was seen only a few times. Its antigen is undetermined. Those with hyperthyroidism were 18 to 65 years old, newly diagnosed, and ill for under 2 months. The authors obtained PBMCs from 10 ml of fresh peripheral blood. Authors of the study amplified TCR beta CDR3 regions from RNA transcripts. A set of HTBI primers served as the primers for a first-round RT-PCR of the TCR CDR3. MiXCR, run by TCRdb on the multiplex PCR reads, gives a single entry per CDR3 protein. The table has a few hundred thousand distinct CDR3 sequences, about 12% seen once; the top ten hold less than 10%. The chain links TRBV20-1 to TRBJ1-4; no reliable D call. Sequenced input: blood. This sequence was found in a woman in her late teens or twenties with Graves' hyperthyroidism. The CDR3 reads CSARMGREEKLFF. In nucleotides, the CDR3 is TGCAGTGCTAGAATGGGCCGCGAGGAAAAACTGTTTTTT.